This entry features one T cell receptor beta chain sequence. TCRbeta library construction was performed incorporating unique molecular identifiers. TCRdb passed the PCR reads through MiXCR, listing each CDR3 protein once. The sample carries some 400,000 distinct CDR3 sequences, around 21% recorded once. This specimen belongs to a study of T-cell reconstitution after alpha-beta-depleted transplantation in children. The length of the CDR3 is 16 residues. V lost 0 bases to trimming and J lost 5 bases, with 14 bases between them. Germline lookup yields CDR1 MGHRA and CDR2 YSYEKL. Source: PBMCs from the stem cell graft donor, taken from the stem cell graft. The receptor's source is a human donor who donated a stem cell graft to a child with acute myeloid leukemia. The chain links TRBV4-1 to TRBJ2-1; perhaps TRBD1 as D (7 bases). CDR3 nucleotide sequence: TGCGCCAGCAGCCAAGATGGAGGGACAGCCGACAATGAGCAGTTCTTC. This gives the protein CASSQDGGTADNEQFF.